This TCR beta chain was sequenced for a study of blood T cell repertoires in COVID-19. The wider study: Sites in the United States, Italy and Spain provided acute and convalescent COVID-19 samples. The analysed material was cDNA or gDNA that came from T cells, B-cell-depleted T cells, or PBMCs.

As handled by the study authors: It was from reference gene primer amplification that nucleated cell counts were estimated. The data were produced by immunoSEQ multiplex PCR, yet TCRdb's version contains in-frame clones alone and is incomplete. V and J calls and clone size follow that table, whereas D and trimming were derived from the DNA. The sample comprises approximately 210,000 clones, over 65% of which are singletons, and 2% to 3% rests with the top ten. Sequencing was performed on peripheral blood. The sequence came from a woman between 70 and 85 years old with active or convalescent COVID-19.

The CDR3: CASSLPGTSLNEQFF. In DNA form, the CDR3 reads TGTGCCAGCAGCTTACCCGGGACTAGCCTCAATGAGCAGTTCTTC. The J gene is TRBJ2-1, the V gene TRBV7-9, with 9 nucleotides matching TRBD2. J gave up 6 bases and V 2 bases, and 5 bases lay outside the gene matches. Germline V gives CDR1 SEHNR, CDR2 FQNEAQ (reference sequence). CDR3 length: 15 amino acids.